The clone carrying this TCR beta chain was picked up a small number of times. Its antigen is unknown. Trimming cost V 8 bases and J 1 base; bases outside gene matches: 4. The CDR3 has 13 residues. In germline, CDR1 is SNHLY, CDR2 FYNNEI. This sample is drawn from a study of beta chain features in type 1 diabetes. Study-wide results and limits: All four CD4+ subsets from Type 1 diabetes patients carried moderately but significantly shorter TCRB CDR3s. A potential influence of HLA type upon TCRB rearrangement remained unresolved herein.

Every isolated RNA sample was fully reverse transcribed, so sequencing captured expressed TCRB transcripts. Repertoires were generated with immunoSEQ multiplex PCR, while TCRdb's copy carries only in-frame clones and drops some. This table holds about 330,000 clones, about 10% found once. This chain uses TRBV2 with TRBJ1-1; 7 nucleotides match TRBD1. The TCR sequence derives from a woman aged 25 to 39 in good health. What was sequenced was naive CD4+ T cells from blood. The CDR3 sequence: CASGYRGNTEAFF. CDR3 nucleotide sequence: TGTGCCAGCGGTTACAGGGGGAACACTGAAGCTTTCTTT.